One sample yielded the 9 T cell receptor beta chains listed below, sequenced in a study of CD8 T cells in Susac syndrome. Reverse transcription used about 0.45 to 1 ug RNA and random hexamers. MiXCR, run by TCRdb on the immunoSEQ multiplex PCR reads, gives a single entry per CDR3 protein. The sample lists under 200,000 distinct CDR3 sequences, about 96% seen once, with about 0.12% in the top ten. The sequencing sample was made of CD4+ T cells from PBMCs. The origin of the receptors is a human donor with Susac syndrome.

This sequence joins TRBV29-1 and TRBJ1-2; TRBD1 is a possible D gene (5 bases). This CDR3 has 12 residues. The V gene's germline CDR1 is SQVTM and CDR2 ANQGSEA. V was trimmed by 6 bases and J by 6 bases, leaving 14 bases between them. The CDR3 loop is CSVAAGEDGYTF. In DNA, the CDR3 is TGCAGCGTGGCCGCGGGGGAGGATGGCTACACCTTC.

A single count supports this clonotype. The rearrangement joins TRBV4-3 to TRBJ2-1, with 9 bases aligning to TRBD2. Germline V CDR1 and CDR2: LGHNA, YSLEER. The CDR3 totals 13 residues. V shed 0 bases and J 15 bases; nucleotides not matched to a gene: 6. Here the CDR3 reads CASSQDLGTSLFF. For the CDR3, the DNA is TGCGCCAGCAGCCAAGATTTAGGGACTAGCCTGTTCTTC.

The chain employs TRBV23-1 and TRBJ2-7, with 7 bases lining up with TRBD1. TRBV23-1 is recorded as an ORF, its role being uncertain. The CDR3 totals 16 residues. V shed 3 bases, J shed 1 base, and the junction held 9 bases outside the gene matches. The CDR3 DNA follows: TGCGCCAGCAGTCACATACAGGGGAAAGTATCCTACGAGCAGTACGTC. Its translation: CASSHIQGKVSYEQYV.

This chain joins TRBV15 and TRBJ1-2; no definite D call. The CDR3 runs 13 residues. CDR1 is LNHNV and CDR2 is YYDKDF in the germline V gene (reference sequence). V was clipped by 3 bases and J by 1 base, with 6 bases between them. CDR3: CATSREFNYGYTF. The CDR3 region has the DNA TGTGCCACCAGCAGGGAGTTTAACTATGGCTACACCTTC.

This clonotype was detected once. The chain employs TRBV20-1 and TRBJ1-1; the D gene is possibly TRBD1 (6 bases). Germline CDR1 and CDR2: DFQATT and SNEGSKA (reference sequence). Trimming cost V 4 bases and J 1 base, with 19 bases left between them. The CDR3 is 16 residues long. The CDR3 nucleotides are TGCAGTGCTACGTCGGCATTTTTGGGACAGAACACTGAAGCTTTCTTT. Amino acids: CSATSAFLGQNTEAFF.

V gene TRBV19 combines with J gene TRBJ2-1; no reliable D call. CDR1 and CDR2 from the germline V gene are LNHDA and SQIVND (reference sequence). Deletions cut 3 bases from V and 0 bases from J, with 9 bases between. This CDR3 spans 15 amino acids. CDR3 DNA sequence: TGTGCCAGTAGTATGTCCAGGACCTCCTACAATGAGCAGTTCTTC. Translating it yields CASSMSRTSYNEQFF.

The J gene is TRBJ2-5, the V gene TRBV7-2; 7 nucleotides match TRBD1. There are 14 residues in the CDR3. V trimming: 5 bases; J trimming: 1 base; junction bases outside the gene matches: 4. Germline V gene lookup returns CDR1 SGHTA and CDR2 FQGNSA. DNA of the CDR3: TGTGCCAGCAGCCGGGACAGTGCCCAAGAGACCCAGTACTTC. Protein sequence: CASSRDSAQETQYF.

The chain employs TRBV6-5 and TRBJ2-2; D assignment may be TRBD1 or TRBD2 (5 bases each). CDR1 is MNHEY and CDR2 is SVGAGI in the germline V gene. This CDR3 is 14 amino acids long. V was trimmed by 8 bases and J by 5 bases, leaving 15 bases between them. The CDR3 reads CASGPRWGTGELFF. The CDR3 DNA reads TGTGCCAGCGGACCCCGGTGGGGGACCGGGGAGCTGTTTTTT.

This clonotype appeared a single time. This chain connects TRBV4-3 to TRBJ2-1, with no clear D. Germline CDR1 and CDR2: LGHNA and YSLEER. This CDR3 region has 16 residues. V gave up 1 base and J gave up 6 bases, with 16 bases separating them. CDR3 sequence (DNA): TGCGCCAGCAGCCAAGCCTCTAACACCGTGGGCAATGAGCAGTTCTTC. Translation gives CASSQASNTVGNEQFF.